What follows describes a single T cell receptor beta chain. The data were obtained in a study of blood T cell repertoires in COVID-19. Study-level information: Italy, Spain and the United States were the sources of the convalescent and acute COVID-19 samples. Sources were T cells, B-cell-depleted T cells, or PBMCs; the material itself was cDNA or gDNA.

CDR1 MNHEY and CDR2 SVGAGI come from the germline V gene. Trimming took 5 bases from V and 3 from J, leaving 14 bases between them. CDR3 length: 15 residues. Authors' analysis steps: Reference gene primer amplification yielded estimated nucleated cell counts. Assay used: immunoSEQ multiplex PCR; TCRdb lists only in-frame clones, some missing. V, J and clone size were drawn from that table, and D and trimming were deduced from the DNA. The sample shows about 200,000 clones, 75% to 95% of them seen only once. The clonotype was recovered from a man in his fifties or sixties with acute or convalescent COVID-19. Sequenced input: peripheral blood. This chain connects TRBV6-5 to TRBJ1-5; possibly TRBD1 for D (6 bases). The CDR3 region has the DNA TGTGCCAGCAGTACCAACAGGGATCTCAATCAGCCCCAGCATTTT. It codes for CASSTNRDLNQPQHF.